The present T cell receptor (beta chain) was sequenced within a study of blood T cell repertoires in COVID-19. Study details: Italy, Spain and the United States were the sources of the convalescent and acute COVID-19 samples. Sources were T cells, B-cell-depleted T cells, or PBMCs; the material itself was cDNA or gDNA.

Per the original data handling: Reference gene primer amplification yielded estimated nucleated cell counts. Produced via immunoSEQ multiplex PCR; TCRdb's table is partial and in-frame only. That table supplies the V and J calls and clone size; D and trimming were determined from the DNA. This table has fewer than 250,000 clones, around 89% appearing once. This receptor was identified in a middle-aged woman with acute or convalescent COVID-19. The source material was peripheral blood.

CDR3 sequence reads: CASSPLDRGGSTEAFF. DNA of the CDR3: TGTGCCAGTAGTCCATTGGACAGGGGAGGGAGCACTGAAGCTTTCTTT. J is TRBJ1-1 and V is TRBV19, with TRBD1 identical over 9 bases. Germline CDR1 and CDR2: LNHDA and SQIVND (reference sequence). Trimming took 5 bases from V and 4 from J; bases not matched to a gene: 11. The CDR3 consists of 16 residues.